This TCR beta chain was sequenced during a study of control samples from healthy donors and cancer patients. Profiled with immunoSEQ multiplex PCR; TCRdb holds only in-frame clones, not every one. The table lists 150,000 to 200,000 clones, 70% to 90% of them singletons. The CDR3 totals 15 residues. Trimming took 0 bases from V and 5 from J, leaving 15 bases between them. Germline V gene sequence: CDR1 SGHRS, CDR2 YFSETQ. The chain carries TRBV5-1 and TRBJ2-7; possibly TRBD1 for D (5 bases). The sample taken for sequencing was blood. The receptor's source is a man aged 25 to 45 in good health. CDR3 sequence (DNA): TGCGCCAGCAGCTTGGCCGACAGCATCTCTAACGAGCAGTACTTC. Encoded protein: CASSLADSISNEQYF.